This TCR beta chain was recorded in a study of OX40 agonist ivuxolimab in advanced cancers. Study summary: The mean age was around 56 years, ranging from about 20 to 90, with under 90% of participants male. Three patients showed partial responses: one hepatocellular carcinoma and two cutaneous melanoma cases. Broader study findings: At doses 0.1 to 3.0 mg/kg, CD4+ and CD8+ clones expanded.

The assay was immunoSEQ multiplex PCR, and TCRdb's table has in-frame clones only and misses some. Of about 42,000 clones in the sample, roughly nine tenths are singletons; the top ten hold 4.7%. On this clone itself: The antigen remains undetermined.

CDR1 is LNHDA, CDR2 SQIVND, per germline (reference sequence). V lost 4 bases and J 4 bases, leaving 11 bases between the germline ends. The CDR3 contains 14 residues. The sequencing used CD4+ or CD8+ T cells sorted from blood, collected in a trial of the OX40 agonist ivuxolimab. The gene calls are TRBV19 and TRBJ2-1; D possibly corresponds to TRBD1 (5 bases). The TCR sequence derives from an adult with an advanced solid tumor such as melanoma, head and neck, liver or kidney cancer. CDR3 residues: CASSTTDVYNEQFF. Here the CDR3 DNA reads TGTGCCAGTAGTACGACAGACGTATACAATGAGCAGTTCTTC.